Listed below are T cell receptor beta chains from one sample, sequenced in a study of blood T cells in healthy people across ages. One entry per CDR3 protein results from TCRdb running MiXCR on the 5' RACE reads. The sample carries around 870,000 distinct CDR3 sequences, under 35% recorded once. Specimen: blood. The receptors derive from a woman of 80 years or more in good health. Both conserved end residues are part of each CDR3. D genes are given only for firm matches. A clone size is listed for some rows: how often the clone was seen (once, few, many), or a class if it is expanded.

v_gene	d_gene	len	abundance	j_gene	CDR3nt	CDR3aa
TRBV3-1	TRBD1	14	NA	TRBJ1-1	TGTGCCAGCAGGGAACAGGGGGCAGGCACTGAAGCTTTCTTT	CASREQGAGTEAFF
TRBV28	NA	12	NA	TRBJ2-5	TGTGCCAGCAGTCCAACCTCCTACCAGCAGTACTTC	CASSPTSYQQYF
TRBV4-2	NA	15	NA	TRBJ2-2	TGTGCCAGCAGCCAACCTGACAGGGAGGACGGGGAGCGGTTTTTT	CASSQPDREDGERFF
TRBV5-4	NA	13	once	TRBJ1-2	TGTGCCAGCAGCTTGTGGCAGACCTATGGCTACACCTTC	CASSLWQTYGYTF
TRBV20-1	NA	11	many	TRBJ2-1	TGCAGTGCCCAGGGGAGTTGGGAGCAGTTCTTC	CSAQGSWEQFF
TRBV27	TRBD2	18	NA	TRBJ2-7	TGTGCCAGCAGACGCGGGACTAGCGGGGCTAGCTCCTACAATGAGCAGTACTTC	CASRRGTSGASSYNEQYF
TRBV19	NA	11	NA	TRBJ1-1	TGTGCCAGTAGCGGAGTGACTGAAGCTTTCTTT	CASSGVTEAFF
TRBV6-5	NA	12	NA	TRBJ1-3	TGTGCCAGCAGTGCAGACAGTTCTACCATATATTTT	CASSADSSTIYF
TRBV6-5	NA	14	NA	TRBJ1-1	TGTGCCAGCAGTTCGGCAGGGAGAAACACTGAAGCTTTCTTT	CASSSAGRNTEAFF
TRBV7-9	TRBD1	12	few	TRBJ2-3	TGTGCCAGCAGCTCGACAGGGGGCAATCAGTATTTT	CASSSTGGNQYF
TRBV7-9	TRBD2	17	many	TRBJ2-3	TGTGCCAGCAGCGGGGCCTATGGCGGGGGGAACACAGATACGCAGTATTTT	CASSGAYGGGNTDTQYF
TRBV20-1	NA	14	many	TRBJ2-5	TGCAGTGCTAGAGGTAACAGCCACCAAGAGACCCAGTACTTC	CSARGNSHQETQYF
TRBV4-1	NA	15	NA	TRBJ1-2	TGCGCCAGCAGCCAAGACTGGACGGGCACTGGAGGCTACACCTTC	CASSQDWTGTGGYTF
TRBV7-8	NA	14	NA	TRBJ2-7	TGTGCCAGCAGCCCCAAGGACAAGTACTACGAGCAGTACTTC	CASSPKDKYYEQYF
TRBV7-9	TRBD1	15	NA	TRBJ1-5	TGTGCCAGCAGCTCGCAGACAGGGGTTGGTCAGCCCCAGCATTTT	CASSSQTGVGQPQHF
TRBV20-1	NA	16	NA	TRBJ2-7	TGCAGTGCTGGGGGCCGTGGCGGGGGCAGCTCCTACGAGCAGTACTTC	CSAGGRGGGSSYEQYF
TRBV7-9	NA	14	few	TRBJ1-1	TGTGCCAGCAGCTTAGTAGGGGGTCACACTGAAGCTTTCTTT	CASSLVGGHTEAFF
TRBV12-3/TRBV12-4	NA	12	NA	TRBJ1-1	TGTGCCAGCAGTTGGGGGGGCAGTGAAGCTTTCTTT	CASSWGGSEAFF
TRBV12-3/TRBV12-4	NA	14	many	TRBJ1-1	TGTGCCAGCAGTTTCAGACGCATGAACACTGAAGCTTTCTTT	CASSFRRMNTEAFF
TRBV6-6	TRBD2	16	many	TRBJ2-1	TGTGCCAGCAGTTCTCCTCTAGCGGGGGGGAGCAATGAGCAGTTCTTC	CASSSPLAGGSNEQFF
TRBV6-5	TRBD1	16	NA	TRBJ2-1	TGTGCCAGCAGCCCTGGACAGGGGCCGTCTCTCTATGAGCAGTTCTTC	CASSPGQGPSLYEQFF
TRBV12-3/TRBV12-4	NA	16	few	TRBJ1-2	TGTGCCAGCAGTCCCGGTGGGGGCGGAGGGATCAATGGCTACACCTTC	CASSPGGGGGINGYTF
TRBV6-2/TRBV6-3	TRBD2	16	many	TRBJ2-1	TGTGCCAGCAGTCGGGGAGTAGCGGGGGGGCTGAATGAGCAGTTCTTC	CASSRGVAGGLNEQFF
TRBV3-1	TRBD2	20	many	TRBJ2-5	TGTGCCAGCAGCCAAGTTCTCCTACTAGCGGGGAGGGGTTTACAAGAGACCCAGTACTTC	CASSQVLLLAGRGLQETQYF
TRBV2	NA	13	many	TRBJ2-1	TGTGCCAGCAGTGTGACAAACTACAATGAGCAGTTCTTC	CASSVTNYNEQFF
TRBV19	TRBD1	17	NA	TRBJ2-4	TGTGCCCCAAGGAGGAACAGGGGGGCCTGGGCCAAAAACATTCAGTACTTC	CAPRRNRGAWAKNIQYF
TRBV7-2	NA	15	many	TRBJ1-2	TGTGCCAGCAGCTTAGAGGCTAACAGGGTGGATGGCTACACCTTC	CASSLEANRVDGYTF
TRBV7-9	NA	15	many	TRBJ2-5	TGTGCCAGCAACGAGAACCGGGGATTAGGAGAGACCCAGTACTTC	CASNENRGLGETQYF
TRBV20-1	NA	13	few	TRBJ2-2	TGCAGTGCTAGAGATCAGGTCGCCGGGGAGCTGTTTTTT	CSARDQVAGELFF
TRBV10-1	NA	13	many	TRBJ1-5	TGCGCCAGCAGTAAGGACGGGAATCAGCCCCAGCATTTT	CASSKDGNQPQHF
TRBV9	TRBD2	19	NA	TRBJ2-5	TGTGCCAGCAGCGCATATCGGGACTACAGACGACGAGAACAAGAGACCCAGTACTTC	CASSAYRDYRRREQETQYF
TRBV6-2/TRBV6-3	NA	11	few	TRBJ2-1	TGTGCCAGCAGTGCGGGGGCCCCCGCGTTCTTC	CASSAGAPAFF
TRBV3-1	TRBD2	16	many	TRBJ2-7	TGTGCCAGCAGCCAAGATCGGCGGGGGTCCTCCTACGAGCAGTACTTC	CASSQDRRGSSYEQYF